This paragraph reports one TCR beta chain. A much larger clone is a single base away; this may be a read error. These data originate in a study of molecular identifiers for immune sequencing clone quantification. For the study at large: Four of five RNA aliquots from around 20,000 or 100,000 naive CD8 T cells were sequenced.

Previously published methods and listed TCR primers were used for the bulk TCR libraries. TCRdb reprocessed the PCR reads with MiXCR, giving one entry per CDR3 protein. This sample carries a few hundred thousand distinct CDR3 sequences, about 26% of them seen once, and the ten largest clones take under 0.8%. Naive CD8 libraries used 20,000 to 1,000,000 sorted cells and 10%, 30% or 50% RNA. Researchers sorted naive CD8 T cells as cells that were CD8+CD4-CCR7+CD45RA+. This receptor was identified in a human donor in good health. Some libraries in this study had Jurkat cell RNA spiked in. Material: naive CD8+ T cells from blood, with Jurkat cell RNA spiked in. The subset: FACS-sorted CD8+CD4-CCR7+CD45RA+ naive T cells.

The CDR3 nucleotides read TGCAGTGCTGGGACGAAAAAGGACTGGGCGTTACAAGGTACGCAGTATTTT. It is translated as CSAGTKKDWALQGTQYF. V usage is TRBV20-1 and J usage is TRBJ2-3; D assignment may be TRBD1 or TRBD2 (5 bases each). Germline V gene sequence: CDR1 DFQATT, CDR2 SNEGSKA (reference sequence). Trimming left V 5 bases short and J 8 bases short, with 29 bases between. This CDR3 has 17 residues.